This TCR beta chain was profiled in a study of shared clonotypes between healthy human individuals. Study-wide findings and caveats: Sequencing depth was a factor that was expected to affect clonotype sharing among donors. There were few donors, and this limited the genetic and exposure-history diversity represented.

This clone was counted a single time. Antigen: not known. Using immunoSEQ multiplex PCR, the repertoire was profiled, and TCRdb retains in-frame clones only, with some absent. The sample comprises some 1 million clones, 65% to 80% of which are singletons, and 1.4% to 1.5% rests with the top ten. Sequencing was done on a sample of memory CD4+ T cells sorted from blood. Documented subset: CD45RA-negative fraction. The TCR sequence derives from a man between 18 and 29 years old in good health.

The CDR3 protein is CASSSGLAAGTDTQYF. Written as DNA, the CDR3 is TGTGCCAGCAGCTCAGGACTAGCGGCCGGCACAGATACGCAGTATTTT. The V and J genes are TRBV7-2 and TRBJ2-3; 10 nucleotides agree with TRBD2. V was pared by 4 bases and J by 1 base, with 5 bases of the junction left unmatched. The CDR3 totals 16 residues. CDR1 and CDR2 (germline): SGHTA, FQGNSA.